This entry describes one T cell receptor (beta chain). The antigen remains undetermined. The data stem from a study of T cell repertoires in cytomegalovirus infection. Across the study: Evidence of both CMV infection and a matching HLA type came from public TCR beta signatures.

TCRdb re-derived calls from the reads in MiXCR, one entry per CDR3 protein. The sample consists of some 680,000 distinct CDR3 sequences, 35% to 40% of them appearing once. V was cut by 1 base and J by 6 bases, with 6 bases left in between. CDR1 is SEHNR, CDR2 FQNEAQ, per germline (reference sequence). CDR3 length: 12 amino acids. Study-level findings and limits: CMV-specific TCR beta clonotypes restricted by HLA-C dominated the ex vivo response. Frequencies of public TCR beta families were cumulated, and this identified carriers of CMV plus the relevant HLA.

The sequence was collected from a human donor in good health (CMV status not recorded). Some clones in this sample may be carry-over from other donors' samples. The chain links TRBV7-9 to TRBJ1-1, with D unclear. Sequencing input: PBMCs. The CDR3 DNA is TGTGCCAGCAGCTTAGAGTTCTCTGAAGCTTTCTTT. Translated, it gives CASSLEFSEAFF.